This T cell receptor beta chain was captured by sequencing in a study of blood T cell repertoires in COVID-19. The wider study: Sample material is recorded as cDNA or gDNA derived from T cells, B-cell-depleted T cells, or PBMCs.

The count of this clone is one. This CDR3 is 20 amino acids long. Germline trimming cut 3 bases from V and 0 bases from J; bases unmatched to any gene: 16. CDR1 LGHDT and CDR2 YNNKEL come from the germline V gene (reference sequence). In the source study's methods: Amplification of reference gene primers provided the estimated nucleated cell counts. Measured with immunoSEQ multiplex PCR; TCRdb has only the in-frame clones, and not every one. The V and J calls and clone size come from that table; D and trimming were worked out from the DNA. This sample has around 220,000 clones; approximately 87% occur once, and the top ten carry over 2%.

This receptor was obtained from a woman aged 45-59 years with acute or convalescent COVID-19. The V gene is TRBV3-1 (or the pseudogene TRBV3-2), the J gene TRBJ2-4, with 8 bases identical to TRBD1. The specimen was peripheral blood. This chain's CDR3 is CASSHRTGSISTLAKNIQYF. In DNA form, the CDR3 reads TGTGCCAGCAGCCATAGGACAGGGTCGATCTCAACACTAGCCAAAAACATTCAGTACTTC.